This T cell receptor (beta chain) is drawn from a study of blood T cell repertoires in COVID-19. About the study: Material from acute and convalescent COVID-19 was sourced from the United States, Italy and Spain. Nucleic acid was either cDNA or gDNA, and it came from T cells, B-cell-depleted T cells, or PBMCs.

Assay used: immunoSEQ multiplex PCR; TCRdb lists only in-frame clones, some missing. The data contain roughly 200,000 clones, approximately 85% of them singletons. Everyone who took part was about 18 to 89 years old, and they came from 20 to 25 US areas. The CDR3 runs to 16 residues. V lost 5 bases and J 2 bases, leaving 17 bases between the germline ends. Per the germline V gene, CDR1 is SGHVS and CDR2 is FNYEAQ. The rearrangement joins TRBV7-6 to TRBJ2-3, with D tentatively TRBD1 (8 bases). The receptor comes from a man aged 35-49 years who had recovered from COVID-19. The material sequenced was PBMCs or T cells enriched from blood (not recorded which). Here the CDR3 reads CASSQRTGGDTDTQYF. In nucleotides, the CDR3 is TGTGCCAGCAGCCAACGCACAGGGGGGGACACAGATACGCAGTATTTT.